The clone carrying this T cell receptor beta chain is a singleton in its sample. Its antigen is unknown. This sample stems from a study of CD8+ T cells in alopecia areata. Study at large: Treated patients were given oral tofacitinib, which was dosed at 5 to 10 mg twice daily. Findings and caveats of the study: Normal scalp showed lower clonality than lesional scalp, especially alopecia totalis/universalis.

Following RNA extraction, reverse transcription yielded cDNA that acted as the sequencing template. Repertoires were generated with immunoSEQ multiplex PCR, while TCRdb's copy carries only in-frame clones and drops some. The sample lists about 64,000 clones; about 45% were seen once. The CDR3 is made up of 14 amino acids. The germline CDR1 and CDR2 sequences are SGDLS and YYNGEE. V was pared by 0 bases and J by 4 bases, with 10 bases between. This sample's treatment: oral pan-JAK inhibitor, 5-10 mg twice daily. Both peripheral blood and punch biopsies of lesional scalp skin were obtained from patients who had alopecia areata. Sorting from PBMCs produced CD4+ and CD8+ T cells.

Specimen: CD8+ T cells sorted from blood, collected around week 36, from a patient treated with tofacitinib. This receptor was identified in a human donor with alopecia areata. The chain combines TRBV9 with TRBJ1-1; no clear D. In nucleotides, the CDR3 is TGTGCCAGCAGCGTAGGACGGCAGGCCACTGAAGCTTTCTTT. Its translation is CASSVGRQATEAFF.